One and the same sample provided the 4 T cell receptor beta chains below, sequenced in a study of T cell repertoires in cytomegalovirus infection. TCRdb re-analysed the reads in MiXCR, keeping a single row per CDR3 protein. The sample holds hundreds of thousands of distinct CDR3 sequences; 35% are singletons and the top ten take under 3.5%. The specimen was PBMCs. The source is a human donor in good health (CMV status not recorded). Some clones in this sample may be carry-over from other donors' samples.

J is TRBJ1-4 and V is TRBV29-1; D is perhaps TRBD1 (5 bases). CDR1 is SQVTM, CDR2 ANQGSEA, per germline. The length of the CDR3 is 15 residues. V lost 5 bases and J 8 bases, leaving 21 bases between the germline ends. Here the CDR3 reads CSVLQRLAWGEKLFF. The DNA of the CDR3 is TGCAGCGTTTTGCAGCGCTTGGCCTGGGGGGAAAAACTGTTTTTT.

The V and J genes are TRBV7-6 and TRBJ2-1; 8 bases map to TRBD1. From germline, CDR1 is SGHVS and CDR2 FNYEAQ. V shed 5 bases and J 5 bases; nucleotides not matched to a gene: 11. The CDR3 runs 16 residues. Here the CDR3 DNA reads TGTGCCAGCAGCCGTATGGACAGGGTGGGTAACAATGAGCAGTTCTTC. Its protein product is CASSRMDRVGNNEQFF. Full variable domain (outside the CDR3, taken from reference TRBV7-6 and TRBJ2-1): GAGVSQSPRYKVTKRGQDVALRCDPISGHVSLYWYRQALGQGPEFLTYFNYEAQQDKSGLPNDRFSAERPEGSISTLTIQRTEQRDSAMYRCASSRMDRVGNNEQFFGPGTRLTVL.

As for this clonotype: The junction shows a germline mismatch at one end, possibly a read error. This rearrangement joins TRBV28 to TRBJ1-2, with D tentatively TRBD1 (6 bases). CDR1 MDHEN and CDR2 SYDVKM come from the germline V gene. The length of the CDR3 is 14 residues. The CDR3 DNA sequence: TGTGCCATCAGTTTACCCAGGGCTGGGGGCGGCTACACCTTC. Protein: CAISLPRAGGGYTF.

CDR3 amino acids: CASRATGEEADTEAFF. The CDR3 nucleotides read TGTGCCAGCCGGGCGACAGGGGAGGAAGCGGACACTGAAGCTTTCTTT. This sequence joins TRBV27 and TRBJ1-1; 8 bases are a match to TRBD1. CDR1 MNHEY and CDR2 SMNVEV come from the germline V gene (reference sequence). The CDR3 contains 16 residues. The J segment lost 3 bases and the V segment lost 8 bases, leaving 14 bases of the junction unmatched.